The 4 T cell receptor beta chains reported below all come from one sample, sequenced in a study of blood T cell repertoires in COVID-19. Some clones are missing from TCRdb's copy, which holds only in-frame ones; the method was immunoSEQ multiplex PCR. Of about 190,000 clones listed, about 80% were seen once; the top ten hold roughly 6.4%. The material sequenced was peripheral blood. The receptors were gathered from a man aged 55-75 years with acute or convalescent COVID-19.

This clone has at least ten counts. The genes are TRBV30 and TRBJ2-1; D is uncertain. The CDR3 contains 16 residues. Deletions cut 2 bases from V and 0 bases from J, with 14 bases between. The germline gives CDR1 GTSNPN, CDR2 SVGIG (reference sequence). The CDR3 protein is CAWSPHVTSSYNEQFF. In DNA form, the CDR3 reads TGTGCCTGGAGTCCCCACGTCACGAGCTCCTACAATGAGCAGTTCTTC.

The chain couples TRBV19 to TRBJ1-1; 10 bases are a match to TRBD1. The junction had 6 bases not matched to a gene; V was cut back by 5 bases and J by 0 bases. Germline CDR1 and CDR2: LNHDA and SQIVND (reference sequence). The CDR3 extends over 16 amino acids. The CDR3 DNA reads as TGTGCCAGTAGTCTTTCGGGACAGGGGATGAACACTGAAGCTTTCTTT. Translating gives CASSLSGQGMNTEAFF.

The chain combines TRBV15 with TRBJ1-5, with D maybe TRBD1 (5 bases). CDR3 length equals 15 residues. V was trimmed by 0 bases and J by 6 bases, leaving 12 bases between them. Germline CDR1 is LNHNV and CDR2 is YYDKDF (reference sequence). DNA for the CDR3: TGTGCCACCAGCAGAGATGGGGGGTTCAGTCAGCCCCAGCATTTT. As protein: CATSRDGGFSQPQHF. The full variable domain, its missing parts supplied by reference TRBV15 and TRBJ1-5, is DAMVIQNPRYQVTQFGKPVTLSCSQTLNHNVMYWYQQKSSQAPKLLFHYYDKDFNNEADTPDNFQSRRPNTSFCFLDIRSPGLGDTAMYLCATSRDGGFSQPQHFGDGTRLSIL.

The rearrangement joins TRBV6-6 to TRBJ1-1; 7 bases match TRBD1. V lost 7 bases to trimming and J lost 2 bases; unmatched junction nucleotides: 10. Germline V lookup: CDR1 MNHNY, CDR2 SVGAGI (reference sequence). The CDR3 loop spans 15 amino acids. In nucleotides, the CDR3 is TGTGCCAGCAATGGACAGGCCCTATTAAACACTGAAGCTTTCTTT. Amino acid sequence: CASNGQALLNTEAFF.